This T cell receptor (beta chain) originates from a study of T cell responses to AZD1222 COVID-19 vaccine (dated by TCRdb to the early 2020s). About the full investigation: TCR sequencing covered 233 trial participants: approximately 200 given two doses of AZD1222 and 26 given two doses of MenACWY control vaccine. Trial participants were enrolled by age into 18-55, 56-69 and 70-plus year subgroups, with about 150, 27 and 61 TCR-sequenced participants respectively. General conclusions and limits of the study: Reportedly, close to half of the unique spike-specific TCRs recognized epitopes lying outside the regions that are mutated in the B.1.351 and B.1.1.7 variants. Most participants were white British and females outnumbered males, and the authors suggested that clonal diversity may have been underestimated. Because no samples from the day 14 peak response were available, repertoires could be characterized only after the peak T cell response. The vaccine-associated CD4 TCRs covered the entire spike protein, and the dominant responses fell in regions 160-218 and 743-854. In the small 56-69-year group, the increase in depth fell short of significance, most likely because of low power. After two AZD1222 doses, both the breadth and the depth of spike-specific TCRs were significantly higher than at day 0 and than in MenACWY recipients. Conclusions about previously exposed vaccinees were limited because only six AZD1222 recipients were SARS-CoV-2 seropositive at baseline.

The sample's time point label is to be understood as: about 28 days (+/-7) after the second vaccine dose. The treatment or condition tag for this specimen amounts to: meningococcal conjugate vaccine given as trial control. The vaccinee samples were drawn from two UK trials, COV001 and COV002, one of which was a single-blind randomized controlled phase 2/3 trial testing AZD1222 (ChAdOx1 nCoV-19) in healthy adults. For TCRbeta chain sequencing, PBMC samples from trial participants were taken at day 0 and at day 28 after the second dose. The CDR3 numbers 14 residues from cysteine through phenylalanine. The only DNA kept is the CDR3, 42 bases in frame from the first base. V is cut back by 4 bases and J by 15 bases, with 13 bases in the junction unmatched. Based on the germline V gene (reference sequence), the CDR1 and CDR2 sequences are SGHKS and YYEKEE. A remark on this clone: Its antigen is not yet known. Nothing much larger sits one base from this clone, and base qualities are not available.

The CDR3 regions of human TCRbeta chains were analyzed by immunosequencing. The authors' analysis ran thus. TCRs in the repertoires were matched against a reference library of SARS-CoV-2-specific TCRs that had been generated with the MIRA antigen-specificity platform. Breadth was defined as the fraction of unique TCRs that were SARS-CoV-2-associated, and depth was defined as the fraction of total T cells that were SARS-CoV-2-associated. Using the MIRA data, every spike-specific TCR was mapped to the spike region that the TCR reacted to and assigned to either a CD4 or a CD8 class. Log10-transformed breadth and depth values were compared by one-way ANOVA with Sidak's multiple comparisons tests. Drawn from immuneACCESS, this table holds only the in-frame rearrangements with V and J called that TCRdb kept. Clones are partly lost; checked studies trace under half to an unresolved V gene and leave the rest unexplained. Clonal size and the V and J genes are those of that table, whereas D and trimming came from the DNA. For this sample there are about 75,000 clones; about 87% appear just once. In total, the top ten clones hold more than 8% of the sample.

The chain was built from TRBV5-5 and TRBJ2-1; 10 middle bases align to TRBD2. The sequence derives from an adult who received the MenACWY meningococcal vaccine as a control. The starting material was peripheral blood, obtained 28 days after the second dose of the MenACWY control vaccine. The encoded CDR3 is CASSPGTSARRWFF. The DNA is TGTGCCAGCAGCCCAGGGACTAGCGCGCGTAGGTGGTTCTTC.